This T cell receptor beta chain is drawn from a study of blood T cell repertoires in COVID-19. Data came from immunoSEQ multiplex PCR; TCRdb stores just in-frame clones and leaves some out. The sample includes roughly 200,000 clones, about 83% of them seen just once. Trimming at V came to 4 bases and at J to 6 bases, leaving 10 bases not matched to a gene. Germline V CDR1 and CDR2: MGHRA, YSYEKL. The CDR3 is 16 residues long. This clone came up once. Material for sequencing was peripheral blood. V gene TRBV4-1 combines with J gene TRBJ2-1; 9 bases are shared with TRBD2. The TCR originated in a man aged 35 to 55 with active or convalescent COVID-19. For the CDR3, the DNA is TGCGCCAGCAGCCCACCGATGGGGCGGGGGGGCAATGAGCAGTTCTTC. Amino acids: CASSPPMGRGGNEQFF.